Shown below are 28 T cell receptor beta chains from a single sample sequenced in a study of monozygotic twins with inflammatory bowel disease. TCRdb re-analyzed the 5' RACE reads; it lists each CDR3 protein once, without DNA. The sample holds about 380,000 distinct CDR3 sequences. Sequencing was performed on blood. The receptors come from a human donor with ulcerative colitis or Crohn's disease, or a healthy co-twin of an affected twin (not recorded which).

The chain carries TRBV5-5 and TRBJ2-4; the D gene TCRdb calls, TRBD1, cannot be checked with no DNA. Germline lookup yields CDR1 SGHKS and CDR2 YYEKEE (reference sequence). The CDR3 covers 16 residues. CDR3 protein: CASSLVGGALKNIQYF.

This CDR3 is CASSLLGQTRELFF. J is TRBJ2-2 and V is TRBV5-1; TCRdb designates TRBD1, a call that cannot be tested without DNA. CDR3 length: 14 residues. Germline values: CDR1 SGHRS, CDR2 YFSETQ.

This CDR3 is CASSYPGTNSPLHF. The rearrangement joins TRBV11-2 to TRBJ1-6; as DNA is missing, the TRBD1 call by TCRdb cannot be tested. This CDR3 region has 14 residues. CDR1 and CDR2 from the germline V gene are SGHAT and FQNNGV. The variable domain in full, completed from reference TRBV11-2 and TRBJ1-6, reads EAGVAQSPRYKIIEKRQSVAFWCNPISGHATLYWYQQILGQGPKLLIQFQNNGVVDDSQLPKDRFSAERLKGVDSTLKIQPAKLEDSAVYLCASSYPGTNSPLHFGNGTRLTVT.

The chain uses TRBV19 and TRBJ2-1; TCRdb lists TRBD1, though no DNA is available to test this call. This CDR3 region has 13 residues. Germline V gives CDR1 LNHDA, CDR2 SQIVND (reference sequence). The chain's CDR3 is CASSVYRGDEQFF.

The chain joins TRBV4-2 to TRBJ2-5; TCRdb gives TRBD2 as the D gene, but with no DNA this cannot be confirmed. In germline, CDR1 is LGHNA, CDR2 YNFKEQ. The CDR3 loop spans 16 amino acids. The CDR3 sequence is CASSQVSALAGETQYF.

The chain couples TRBV5-1 to TRBJ2-7; no DNA is available, so the TRBD1 call from TCRdb remains unchecked. The CDR3 has 16 residues. From germline, CDR1 is SGHRS and CDR2 YFSETQ. CDR3 loop: CASSLDGGSRDYEQYF. The full variable domain, in which reference TRBV5-1 and TRBJ2-7 provide the parts outside the CDR3, is KAGVTQTPRYLIKTRGQQVTLSCSPISGHRSVSWYQQTPGQGLQFLFEYFSETQRNKGNFPGRFSGRQFSNSRSEMNVSTLELGDSALYLCASSLDGGSRDYEQYFGPGTRLTVT.

The V call is TRBV7-2, the J call TRBJ2-7; TCRdb's assignment of TRBD1 cannot be checked, as there is no DNA. The germline V gene has CDR1 SGHTA and CDR2 FQGNSA. This CDR3 region has 14 residues. This CDR3 is CASSGQSLSYEQYF.

This CDR3 reads CASSQVSGGTSGELFF. This chain links TRBV4-1 with TRBJ2-2; TCRdb gives TRBD1 as the D gene, but with no DNA this cannot be confirmed. There are 16 residues in the CDR3. In germline, CDR1 is MGHRA, CDR2 YSYEKL.

The CDR3 reads CASSQARTGLYGYTF. This sequence joins TRBV4-3 and TRBJ1-2; absent DNA, TCRdb's TRBD1 call cannot be checked. CDR3 length equals 15 residues. Germline CDR1 LGHNA, CDR2 YSLEER.

The rearrangement uses TRBV6-1 and TRBJ1-2; TCRdb lists TRBD1, though no DNA is available to test this call. CDR1 and CDR2 (germline): MNHNS, SASEGT. The CDR3 consists of 14 residues. The CDR3 region is CASSERGEWRGYTF.

The gene calls are TRBV24-1 and TRBJ1-4; TCRdb's D call of TRBD1 is untestable without DNA. This CDR3 has 20 amino acids. Germline CDR1 reads KGHDR; CDR2 reads SFDVKD. The CDR3 here is CATSDLPRGLVGRDDEKLFF.

The rearrangement joins TRBV20-1 to TRBJ2-7. CDR1 and CDR2 from the germline V gene are DFQATT and SNEGSKA (reference sequence). This CDR3 comprises 12 residues. The CDR3 protein is CSAGRRSYEQYF.

The chain couples TRBV19 to TRBJ2-1. The CDR3 length is 13 residues. Germline-derived CDR1 and CDR2 are LNHDA and SQIVND (reference sequence). CDR3 in amino acids: CATRGGPYNEQFF.

The chain couples TRBV25-1 to TRBJ2-7. The CDR3 consists of 15 residues. CDR1 and CDR2 (germline): MGHDK, SYGVNS. The CDR3: CASSEVSVRRVEQYF.

The chain employs TRBV4-3 and TRBJ2-7; TCRdb's D call of TRBD1 is untestable without DNA. Germline assignment: CDR1 LGHNA and CDR2 YSLEER. The CDR3 sequence is 17 residues long. CDR3 sequence reads: CASSQGLRRGPSYEQYF.

The chain employs TRBV20-1 and TRBJ2-5; TCRdb's D gene call, TRBD2, goes unchecked for lack of DNA. Germline lookup yields CDR1 DFQATT and CDR2 SNEGSKA (reference sequence). The CDR3 length is 14 residues. CDR3 protein: CSASDGTLAETQYF.

This rearrangement joins TRBV29-1 to TRBJ2-7; TCRdb outputs TRBD1, but without DNA this stays unchecked. The germline CDR1 and CDR2 sequences are SQVTM and ANQGSEA. The CDR3 totals 13 residues. This chain's CDR3 is CSVERDRGYEQYF.

The chain recombines TRBV7-2 with TRBJ2-3; the D call of TRBD2 rests on TCRdb alone, since no DNA is present to check it. CDR3 size: 16 residues. The germline V gene has CDR1 SGHTA and CDR2 FQGNSA. This chain's CDR3 is CASSLGALFTTDTQYF.

V gene TRBV29-1 combines with J gene TRBJ2-1; TCRdb designates TRBD1, a call that cannot be tested without DNA. The CDR3 runs 14 residues. Germline assignment: CDR1 SQVTM and CDR2 ANQGSEA. CDR3 region: CSVEGGRGVDEQFF.

The chain combines TRBV18 with TRBJ2-6; the D call of TRBD2 rests on TCRdb alone, since no DNA is present to check it. The V gene's germline CDR1 is KGHSH and CDR2 LQKENI. The CDR3 contains 16 residues. The CDR3 is CASSPRGGSGANVLTF.

The chain has TRBV6-2 or TRBV6-3 and TRBJ2-3; TCRdb calls TRBD2, which cannot be checked without DNA. The germline CDR1 and CDR2 sequences are MNHEY and SVGEGT. CDR3 size: 13 residues. This chain's CDR3 is CAVSRGGADTQYF.

The CDR3 region is CASSLTERVRAEAFF. The chain links TRBV28 to TRBJ1-1. The length of the CDR3 is 15 residues. CDR1 and CDR2 (germline): MDHEN, SYDVKM.

The V and J genes are TRBV7-2 and TRBJ2-1. The CDR3 consists of 13 residues. From germline, CDR1 is SGHTA and CDR2 FQGNSA. CDR3 sequence: CASSLISYNEQFF.

The chain recombines TRBV11-2 with TRBJ2-1; TCRdb designates TRBD1, a call that cannot be tested without DNA. The germline gives CDR1 SGHAT, CDR2 FQNNGV. CDR3 length: 15 residues. This CDR3 is CASSTVTGKSNEQFF.

The chain joins TRBV20-1 to TRBJ2-3. Germline V lookup: CDR1 DFQATT, CDR2 SNEGSKA (reference sequence). This CDR3 comprises 14 residues. The CDR3: CSARSPFSTDTQYF.

The chain is built from TRBV4-3 and TRBJ2-7; the TCRdb call, TRBD1, lacks DNA for checking. The germline CDR1 and CDR2 sequences are LGHNA and YSLEER. The CDR3 is 15 amino acids. The CDR3 protein is CASSQVRQGSTEQYF.

This rearrangement joins TRBV12-3 or TRBV12-4 to TRBJ2-5; the D call from TCRdb, TRBD1, cannot be confirmed without DNA. The CDR3 covers 16 residues. CDR3 in amino acids: CASSLLTGGGKETQYF.

The J gene is TRBJ2-5, the V gene TRBV28; absent DNA, TCRdb's TRBD2 call cannot be checked. Germline CDR1 reads MDHEN; CDR2 reads SYDVKM. CDR3 length equals 14 residues. The CDR3 protein is CASSLVREQETQYF.